The clone carrying this TCR beta chain was recorded many times. TCR beta CDR3 regions were amplified from RNA transcripts. An initial round of RT-PCR targeting the TCR CDR3 relied on the HTBI primer set. Each CDR3 protein gets one entry after TCRdb re-called the multiplex PCR reads with MiXCR. The sample includes 550,000 to 700,000 distinct CDR3 sequences, 14% to 15% seen only once; the top ten take around 4%. This record comes from a study of T cells in Graves' hyperthyroidism and ophthalmopathy. This CDR3 region has 17 residues. Trimming took 2 bases from V and 1 from J, leaving 14 bases between them. Looked up from germline, CDR1 is MNHEY and CDR2 is SMNVEV (reference sequence).

The material sequenced was blood. This receptor was identified in a woman aged 40 to 50 with Graves' ophthalmopathy. This chain connects TRBV27 to TRBJ2-2, with D perhaps matching TRBD2 (6 bases). CDR3 residues: CASSLIRARGNTGELFF. In nucleotides, the CDR3 is TGTGCCAGCAGTTTAATTAGGGCGCGGGGGAACACCGGGGAGCTGTTTTTT.